This TCR beta chain was retrieved from a study of blood T cell repertoires in COVID-19. Study overall: Acute-phase and convalescent COVID-19 samples originated in the United States, Italy and Spain. In each case, the material was cDNA or gDNA derived from T cells, B-cell-depleted T cells, or PBMCs.

How the authors handled the data: Nucleated cell counts were estimated from reference gene primer amplification. Generated by immunoSEQ multiplex PCR, the TCRdb table keeps only in-frame clones and is missing some. V and J calls and clone size follow that table, whereas D and trimming were derived from the DNA. This sample has about 170,000 clones, with about four fifths found just once. This CDR3 contains 16 residues. The clonotype was recovered from a man in his forties or fifties who had recovered from COVID-19. Sequencing input: peripheral blood. The chain is built from TRBV21-1 and TRBJ2-5; the DNA was not used to check the table's D call, TRBD1. TRBV21-1 is labeled a pseudogene. This chain's CDR3 is CASRRKRGQEQETQYF. The CDR3 DNA is TGTGCCAGCAGGCGAAAGAGGGGACAGGAACAAGAGACCCAGTACTTC.